A selection of T cell receptor beta chains follows, all from one sample in a study of blood T cell repertoires in COVID-19. This table comes from immunoSEQ multiplex PCR, and its TCRdb copy is limited to in-frame clones, with some not included. The table lists 490,000 or so clones, around nine tenths of them singletons, with 8.3% in the top ten. Sequencing was carried out using PBMCs or T cells enriched from blood (not recorded which). All receptors come from a woman aged 60-75 years who had recovered from COVID-19. Both conserved end residues are part of each CDR3. Each record gives: J gene, V gene, D gene, clone size, CDR3 protein, CDR3 DNA. The D gene is left open where the match is weak. Rows may omit the clone size; those that give it use once, few, many or a size class.

J: TRBJ2-7; V: TRBV2; D: NA; size: NA; CDR3: CASSEATGSSSEQYF; DNA: TGTGCCAGCAGTGAGGCGACAGGTTCCTCCTCCGAGCAGTACTTC
J: TRBJ1-3; V: TRBV4-2; D: NA; size: NA; CDR3: CASSQDQGGAGNTIYF; DNA: TGTGCCAGCAGCCAAGATCAGGGAGGGGCCGGAAACACCATATATTTT
J: TRBJ2-7; V: TRBV5-4; D: TRBD1; size: NA; CDR3: CASSPAGGTDSYEQYF; DNA: TGTGCCAGCAGCCCGGCTGGTGGGACAGACTCCTACGAGCAGTACTTC
J: TRBJ1-6; V: TRBV12-3/TRBV12-4; D: NA; size: few; CDR3: CASSRQSNSPLHF; DNA: TGTGCCAGCAGTCGACAGAGTAATTCACCCCTCCACTTT
J: TRBJ1-2; V: TRBV2; D: NA; size: NA; CDR3: CASNPAGDIGYTF; DNA: TGTGCCAGCAACCCAGCGGGTGATATCGGCTACACCTTC
J: TRBJ2-1; V: TRBV5-1; D: TRBD1; size: NA; CDR3: CASSALDRGLTNEQFF; DNA: TGCGCCAGCAGCGCACTCGACAGGGGGCTAACAAATGAGCAGTTCTTC
J: TRBJ1-1; V: TRBV6-5; D: NA; size: NA; CDR3: CASRPFIPGTEAFF; DNA: TGTGCCAGCAGGCCATTTATCCCAGGGACTGAAGCTTTCTTT
J: TRBJ1-1; V: TRBV5-6; D: NA; size: NA; CDR3: CASSSLGGGRGTEAFF; DNA: TGTGCCAGCAGCTCCCTCGGCGGAGGGAGGGGCACTGAAGCTTTCTTT
J: TRBJ2-1; V: TRBV5-1; D: TRBD1; size: once; CDR3: CASSSGQRLYNEQFF; DNA: TGCGCCAGCAGCTCGGGACAGCGACTCTACAATGAGCAGTTCTTC
J: TRBJ2-3; V: TRBV5-3; D: NA; size: NA; CDR3: CARSFGSGEADTQYF; DNA: TGTGCCAGAAGCTTTGGGTCTGGGGAGGCAGATACGCAGTATTTT
J: TRBJ1-2; V: TRBV19; D: TRBD1; size: NA; CDR3: CASSHRDRAYGYTF; DNA: TGTGCCAGTAGTCATCGCGACAGGGCCTATGGCTACACCTTC
J: TRBJ2-1; V: TRBV7-9; D: NA; size: once; CDR3: CASSRRRGPYNEQFF; DNA: TGTGCCAGCAGCCGGCGCAGGGGACCCTACAATGAGCAGTTCTTC
J: TRBJ1-2; V: TRBV6-5; D: TRBD1; size: NA; CDR3: CASSRTQGAYYGYTF; DNA: TGTGCCAGCAGCCGAACACAGGGGGCCTACTATGGCTACACCTTC
J: TRBJ1-1; V: TRBV5-1; D: NA; size: NA; CDR3: CASSLGQMNTEAFF; DNA: TGCGCCAGCAGCTTGGGGCAAATGAACACTGAAGCTTTCTTT
J: TRBJ1-1; V: TRBV9; D: NA; size: NA; CDR3: CASTSSGGSLNTEAFF; DNA: TGTGCCAGCACCTCTTCTGGGGGGTCGCTGAACACTGAAGCTTTCTTT
J: TRBJ1-1; V: TRBV9; D: NA; size: NA; CDR3: CASSVDLINTEAFF; DNA: TGTGCCAGCAGCGTAGACCTAATTAACACTGAAGCTTTCTTT
J: TRBJ1-5; V: TRBV2; D: TRBD1; size: NA; CDR3: CASSEEGQGYNQPQHF; DNA: TGTGCCAGCAGTGAAGAGGGACAGGGGTACAATCAGCCCCAGCATTTT
J: TRBJ2-6; V: TRBV5-4; D: NA; size: NA; CDR3: CASSLPTGANVLTF; DNA: TGTGCCAGCAGCCTCCCCACAGGGGCCAACGTCCTGACTTTC
J: TRBJ1-5; V: TRBV5-3; D: NA; size: few; CDR3: CARSEDFGGAGQPQHF; DNA: TGTGCCAGAAGCGAAGATTTTGGGGGAGCGGGACAGCCCCAGCATTTT
J: TRBJ1-3; V: TRBV6-5; D: NA; size: NA; CDR3: CASSLTGTSGNTIYF; DNA: TGTGCCAGCAGTCTAACAGGGACCTCTGGAAACACCATATATTTT
J: TRBJ2-5; V: TRBV5-1; D: NA; size: NA; CDR3: CASTPRLDQETQYF; DNA: TGCGCCAGCACCCCCCGACTAGACCAAGAGACCCAGTACTTC
J: TRBJ1-2; V: TRBV28; D: NA; size: NA; CDR3: CATHEDTLPNYGYTF; DNA: TGTGCCACCCACGAAGATACTCTCCCTAACTATGGCTACACCTTC
J: TRBJ2-2; V: TRBV9; D: TRBD2; size: NA; CDR3: CASSVTSGGAGGTGELFF; DNA: TGTGCCAGCAGCGTAACTAGCGGGGGGGCCGGTGGCACCGGGGAGCTGTTTTTT
J: TRBJ2-3; V: TRBV11-3; D: TRBD2; size: once; CDR3: CASSLDGSGGLTDTQYF; DNA: TGTGCCAGCAGCCTAGATGGCAGCGGGGGGTTGACAGATACGCAGTATTTT
J: TRBJ1-2; V: TRBV5-6; D: TRBD1; size: NA; CDR3: CASRDSGGANYGYTF; DNA: TGTGCCAGCAGGGACTCAGGGGGCGCTAACTATGGCTACACCTTC
J: TRBJ2-7; V: TRBV7-8; D: NA; size: NA; CDR3: CASSLIETREQYF; DNA: TGTGCCAGCAGCTTAATCGAGACTCGCGAGCAGTACTTC
J: TRBJ1-4; V: TRBV5-1; D: NA; size: NA; CDR3: CASSLLQDNEKLFF; DNA: TGCGCCAGCAGCTTACTACAAGATAATGAAAAACTGTTTTTT
J: TRBJ2-1; V: TRBV7-2; D: TRBD1; size: NA; CDR3: CASSTQRTDRGNEQFF; DNA: TGTGCCAGCAGCACCCAGCGAACCGACAGGGGCAATGAGCAGTTCTTC
J: TRBJ1-6; V: TRBV6-6; D: TRBD1; size: NA; CDR3: CASKDRGSSYNSPLHF; DNA: TGTGCCAGCAAGGACAGGGGGAGCTCCTATAATTCACCCCTCCACTTT